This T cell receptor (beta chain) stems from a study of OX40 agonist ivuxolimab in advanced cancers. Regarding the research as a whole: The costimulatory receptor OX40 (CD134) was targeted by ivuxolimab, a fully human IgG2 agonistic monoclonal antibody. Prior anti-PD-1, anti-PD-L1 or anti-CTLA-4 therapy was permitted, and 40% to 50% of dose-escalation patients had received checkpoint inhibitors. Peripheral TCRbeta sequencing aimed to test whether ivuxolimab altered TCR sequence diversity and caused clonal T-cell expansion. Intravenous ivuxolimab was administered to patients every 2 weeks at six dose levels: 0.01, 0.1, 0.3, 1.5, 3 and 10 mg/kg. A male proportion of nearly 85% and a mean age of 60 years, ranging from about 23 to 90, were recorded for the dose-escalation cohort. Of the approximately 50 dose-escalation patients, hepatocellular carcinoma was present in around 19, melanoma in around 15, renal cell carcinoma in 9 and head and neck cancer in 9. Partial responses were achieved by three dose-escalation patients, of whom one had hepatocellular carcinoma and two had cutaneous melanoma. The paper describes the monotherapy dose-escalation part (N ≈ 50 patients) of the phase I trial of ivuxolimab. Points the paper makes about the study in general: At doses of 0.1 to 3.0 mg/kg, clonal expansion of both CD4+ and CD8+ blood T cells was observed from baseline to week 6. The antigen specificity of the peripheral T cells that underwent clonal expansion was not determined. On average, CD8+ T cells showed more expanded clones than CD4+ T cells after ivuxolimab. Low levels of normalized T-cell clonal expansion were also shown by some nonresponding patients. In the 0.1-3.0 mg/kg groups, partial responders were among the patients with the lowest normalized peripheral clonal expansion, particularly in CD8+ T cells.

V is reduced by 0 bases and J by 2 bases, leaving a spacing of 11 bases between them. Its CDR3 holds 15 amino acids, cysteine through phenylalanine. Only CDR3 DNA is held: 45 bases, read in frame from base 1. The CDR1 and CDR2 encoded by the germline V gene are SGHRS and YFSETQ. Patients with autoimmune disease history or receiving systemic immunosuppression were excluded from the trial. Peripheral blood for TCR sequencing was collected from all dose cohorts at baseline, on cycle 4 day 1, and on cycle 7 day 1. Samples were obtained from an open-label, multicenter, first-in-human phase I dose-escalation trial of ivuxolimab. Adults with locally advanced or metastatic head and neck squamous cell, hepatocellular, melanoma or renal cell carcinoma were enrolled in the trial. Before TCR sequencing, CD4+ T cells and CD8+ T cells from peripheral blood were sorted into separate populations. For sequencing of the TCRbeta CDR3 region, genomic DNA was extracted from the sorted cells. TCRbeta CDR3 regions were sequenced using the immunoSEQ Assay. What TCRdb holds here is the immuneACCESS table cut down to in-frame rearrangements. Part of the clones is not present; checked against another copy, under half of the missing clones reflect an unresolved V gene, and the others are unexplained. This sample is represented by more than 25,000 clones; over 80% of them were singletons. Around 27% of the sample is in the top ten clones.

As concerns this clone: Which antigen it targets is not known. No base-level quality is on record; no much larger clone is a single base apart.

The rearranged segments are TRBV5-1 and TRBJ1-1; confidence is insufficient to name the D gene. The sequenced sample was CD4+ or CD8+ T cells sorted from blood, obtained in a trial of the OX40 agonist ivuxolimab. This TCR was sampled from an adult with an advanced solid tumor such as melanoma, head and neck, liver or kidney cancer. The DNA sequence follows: TGCGCCAGCAGCTTGGGTCCATCCTTCAACACTGAAGCTTTCTTT. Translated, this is CASSLGPSFNTEAFF.